Following are 12 T cell receptor beta chains from one sample sequenced in a study of T cells in Graves' hyperthyroidism and ophthalmopathy. The CDR3 regions of TCR beta were amplified from RNA transcripts. TCR CDR3 regions were first amplified by RT-PCR with HTBI primers. TCRdb re-called the multiplex PCR reads through MiXCR, storing one row per CDR3 protein. This table holds hundreds of thousands of distinct CDR3 sequences, roughly 17% found once. Sequencing was carried out using blood. These receptor sequences come from a woman aged 30 to 39 with Graves' hyperthyroidism.

This clonotype was counted many times. The chain recombines TRBV28 with TRBJ2-1, with TRBD2 identical over 12 bases. Per the germline V gene, CDR1 is MDHEN and CDR2 is SYDVKM. The length of the CDR3 is 18 residues. Unmatched junction bases numbered 14, after V lost 3 bases and J lost 8 bases. In nucleotides, the CDR3 is TGTGCCAGCAGTTTGGTGGGATTCGTGACTAGCGGGAGTTATGAGCAGTTCTTC. This codes for CASSLVGFVTSGSYEQFF.

This clonotype was recorded a few times. The chain links TRBV19 to TRBJ2-1; 7 nucleotides line up with TRBD1. This CDR3 region has 16 residues. V lost 3 bases and J lost 3; bases outside the gene matches: 8. Germline CDR1 is LNHDA and CDR2 is SQIVND (reference sequence). This CDR3 is CASSIRGQTYYNEQFF. CDR3 bases: TGTGCCAGTAGTATTCGGGGACAGACTTACTACAATGAGCAGTTCTTC.

This clonotype was counted only a few times. The V and J genes are TRBV6-4 and TRBJ2-2; possible D gene TRBD1, 6 bases. The CDR3 is 17 residues long. The germline gives CDR1 MRHNA, CDR2 SNTAGT. V was clipped by 4 bases and J by 7 bases, with 22 bases between them. CDR3 in amino acids: CASSASKGTPDIGELFF. The DNA for the CDR3 is TGTGCCAGCAGTGCGTCAAAAGGGACACCTGATATCGGGGAGCTGTTTTTT.

As to this clonotype: A single base separates this from a much larger clone, so it may be a read error. The CDR3 sequence: CASSLRRDRTYGYTF. As DNA, the CDR3 is TGTGCCAGCAGCTTGAGGCGGGACCGCACCTATGGCTACACCTTC. The chain recombines TRBV5-5 with TRBJ1-2, with a tentative D call TRBD1 (5 bases). With 1 base removed from V and 4 bases from J, the gap between germline ends came to 14 bases. The germline V gene encodes CDR1 SGHKS and CDR2 YYEKEE (reference sequence). The CDR3 consists of 15 residues.

This clonotype was picked up a small number of times. The V call is TRBV9, the J call TRBJ2-2; the D is unclear. The germline CDR1 and CDR2 sequences are SGDLS and YYNGEE. The CDR3 extends over 12 amino acids. V dropped 6 bases and J dropped 3 bases, with 6 bases sitting between them. CDR3 protein: CASTTDTGELFF. Here the CDR3 DNA reads TGTGCCAGCACTACTGACACCGGGGAGCTGTTTTTT.

About this clonotype: The CDR3 ends on some other residue instead of the conserved phenylalanine or tryptophan, so this is likely a read error. J is TRBJ2-1 and V is TRBV19; 10 bases are shared with TRBD2. From germline, CDR1 is LNHDA and CDR2 SQIVND (reference sequence). The CDR3 covers 14 residues. V was pared by 3 bases and J by 6 bases, with 2 bases of the junction left unmatched. CDR3 loop: CASSMASGSNEQFS. CDR3 bases: TGTGCCAGTAGTATGGCTAGCGGGAGCAATGAGCAGTTCTCC.

Ten or more counts support this clonotype. As DNA, the CDR3 is TGTGCCAGCAGCTTAGCGACTAGCGGGAGGGTTTACGAGCAGTACTTC. It encodes CASSLATSGRVYEQYF. The rearrangement links TRBV7-2 to TRBJ2-7; the match to TRBD2 covers 14 bases. Germline-derived CDR1 and CDR2 are SGHTA and FQGNSA. The CDR3 loop spans 16 amino acids. The V segment lost 0 bases and the J segment 4 bases; nucleotides outside the gene matches: 2. The full variable domain, rest sourced from reference TRBV7-2 and TRBJ2-7, is GAGVSQSPSNKVTEKGKDVELRCDPISGHTALYWYRQSLGQGLEFLIYFQGNSAPDKSGLPSDRFSAERTGGSVSTLTIQRTQQEDSAVYLCASSLATSGRVYEQYFGPGTRLTVT.

This clonotype was found many times. The chain links TRBV5-6 to TRBJ2-2; D is possibly TRBD2 (5 bases). The CDR3 covers 12 residues. V lost 4 bases, J lost 5 bases, and 6 bases lay in between. Germline CDR1 SGHDT, CDR2 YYEEEE. CDR3 in amino acids: CASSTGTGELFF. The CDR3 region has the DNA TGTGCCAGCAGCACGGGGACCGGGGAGCTGTTTTTT.

This clonotype occurred a few times. The rearrangement uses TRBV27 and TRBJ2-2; 13 nucleotides line up with TRBD2. Germline lookup yields CDR1 MNHEY and CDR2 SMNVEV (reference sequence). This CDR3 region has 16 residues. V trimming: 6 bases; J trimming: 4 bases; junction bases outside the gene matches: 5. The CDR3 region has the DNA TGTGCCAGCAGCCAACTAGCGGGAGGGTTCACCGGGGAGCTGTTTTTT. It yields the protein CASSQLAGGFTGELFF.

This clonotype was detected many times. This chain uses TRBV2 with TRBJ2-1; D call uncertain. Trimming took 5 bases from V and 3 from J, leaving 14 bases between them. The germline V gene encodes CDR1 SNHLY and CDR2 FYNNEI. The CDR3 is 15 residues long. CDR3 DNA: TGTGCCAGCAGTACCCCGGAAAAACGCTACAATGAGCAGTTCTTC. Its translation: CASSTPEKRYNEQFF.

V gene TRBV7-4 combines with J gene TRBJ1-2; 7 positions match TRBD1. With 10 bases clipped from V and 2 bases from J, the junction kept 16 bases outside the gene matches. The CDR3 covers 16 residues. The germline V gene encodes CDR1 SGHVT and CDR2 SQSDAQ. The CDR3 bases are TGTGCCACCCCGTTTCTTGGGACAGACGGCAACTATGGCTACACCTTC. Its translation: CATPFLGTDGNYGYTF.

This clonotype was observed many times. V is TRBV24-1 and J is TRBJ2-2, with a tentative D call TRBD1 (5 bases). The germline V and J ends were trimmed by 7 bases and 1 base, with 12 bases remaining between them. The CDR3 covers 15 residues. Germline V gene data show CDR1 as KGHDR and CDR2 as SFDVKD. CDR3 amino acids: CATRLPTENTGELFF. CDR3 DNA: TGTGCCACCAGATTACCGACAGAGAACACCGGGGAGCTGTTTTTT.